This TCR beta chain was identified in a study of cytomegalovirus exposure and HLA in healthy donors. Looking at the study overall: The approximately 110 validation repertoires were reported in a later analysis to have been generated on the same platform as the approximately 700 first-cohort repertoires. Points from the study as a whole: Reported results showed that the classifier diagnosed cytomegalovirus status with high specificity and sensitivity. The authors enumerated over 150 TCR beta chains as linked to cytomegalovirus.

Method: immunoSEQ multiplex PCR; TCRdb's copy keeps in-frame clones and lacks some. Seen here are roughly 300,000 clones, 86% observed once, and the top ten hold about 0.8%. V shed 2 bases, J shed 4 bases, and the junction held 6 bases outside the gene matches. Germline loops: CDR1 SGDLS, CDR2 YYNGEE. The CDR3 is 16 residues long. The donors formed part of the roughly 120-subject validation cohort, distinct from the roughly 730-subject first cohort. A word on this clone: Its specificity is unknown.

The J gene is TRBJ2-2, the V gene TRBV9, with 9 positions matching TRBD1. This TCR derives from a woman aged 18 to 35 in good health and CMV-seronegative. Sequenced material: PBMCs. The CDR3 loop reads CASSVLGTGSTGELFF. The DNA of the CDR3 is TGTGCCAGCAGCGTTCTCGGGACAGGGTCCACCGGGGAGCTGTTTTTT.